This T cell receptor beta chain originates from a study of T cell changes during pregnancy in multiple sclerosis. Sequenced by immunoSEQ multiplex PCR; TCRdb stores in-frame clones only, minus some. In the table there are roughly 80,000 clones, 93% of which are singletons. Material: peripheral blood, obtained in the second trimester of pregnancy. The receptor comes from a female donor with multiple sclerosis, enrolled in a pregnancy study.

CDR3 sequence: CASSLEASGGEVYF. CDR3 bases: TGCGCCAGCAGCTTGGAGGCTAGCGGGGGGGAGGTGTACTTC. The J gene is TRBJ2-7, the V gene TRBV5-1, with TRBD2 matching over 12 bases. V trimming: 0 bases; J trimming: 12 bases; junction bases outside the gene matches: 7. There are 14 residues in the CDR3. Looked up from germline, CDR1 is SGHRS and CDR2 is YFSETQ.